What follows are 8 T cell receptor beta chains derived from one specimen sequenced in a study of cytomegalovirus exposure and HLA in healthy donors. Vbeta (60) and Jbeta (13) primers were used in the PCR. Sequenced by immunoSEQ multiplex PCR; TCRdb stores in-frame clones only, minus some. Of approximately 150,000 clones listed, approximately 82% are singletons. The sample taken for sequencing was PBMCs. Receptors were obtained from a man younger than 35 in good health and CMV-seropositive.

The chain couples TRBV27 to TRBJ1-1; a possible D gene is TRBD1 (5 bases). Trimming stripped 5 bases from V and 6 bases from J, with 16 bases between. The CDR3 loop spans 14 amino acids. Germline CDR1 reads MNHEY; CDR2 reads SMNVEV (reference sequence). CDR3 sequence (DNA): TGTGCCAGCAGTCATTATCAGGGCTACCCTGAAGCTTTCTTT. Translation: CASSHYQGYPEAFF.

This clone appeared a few times. The chain carries TRBV7-9 and TRBJ1-1; 7 bases map to TRBD1. Germline V gene sequence: CDR1 SEHNR, CDR2 FQNEAQ (reference sequence). Trimming at V came to 4 bases and at J to 1 base, leaving 3 bases not matched to a gene. The CDR3 runs to 14 residues. CDR3 in amino acids: CASSSRDRNTEAFF. The CDR3, as DNA: TGTGCCAGCAGCTCCAGGGACAGGAACACTGAAGCTTTCTTT.

This clone was recorded once. This chain connects TRBV19 to TRBJ2-5; 8 bases align to TRBD1. This CDR3 region has 14 residues. In germline, CDR1 is LNHDA, CDR2 SQIVND (reference sequence). V lost 5 bases, J lost 5 bases, and 7 bases stayed unmatched. CDR3 DNA sequence: TGTGCCAGTAGTGCCTCAGGGGGCATGGAGACCCAGTACTTC. Amino acids: CASSASGGMETQYF.

Only a few counts were recorded for this clone. Other DNA sequences in this sample translate to the same CDR3. The chain uses TRBV5-1 and TRBJ2-1; 9 nucleotides match TRBD1. Germline CDR1 and CDR2: SGHRS and YFSETQ. This CDR3 is 14 amino acids long. V trimming: 4 bases; J trimming: 3 bases; junction bases outside the gene matches: 2. The CDR3 coding sequence is TGCGCCAGCAGCCCGGGACAGGGCTACAATGAGCAGTTCTTC. Its translation is CASSPGQGYNEQFF.

This CDR3 reads CASRVGVATF. CDR3 nucleotide sequence: TGTGCCAGCAGGGTAGGAGTCGCTACCTTC. This rearrangement joins TRBV6-1 to TRBJ1-2, with no clear D. CDR1 and CDR2 (germline): MNHNS, SASEGT. V gave up 6 bases and J gave up 14 bases, with 13 bases separating them. The CDR3 totals 10 residues.

The chain couples TRBV6-5 to TRBJ2-7; TRBD1 is a possible D gene (5 bases). V lost 0 bases and J lost 2, with 11 bases in between. CDR1 MNHEY and CDR2 SVGAGI come from the germline V gene. The CDR3 length is 15 residues. CDR3 loop: CASSYSGRSTYEQYF. The CDR3 region has the DNA TGTGCCAGCAGTTACTCGGGGCGGTCGACCTACGAGCAGTACTTC.

The gene calls are TRBV9 and TRBJ2-2; possibly TRBD1 for D (6 bases). The germline gives CDR1 SGDLS, CDR2 YYNGEE. The CDR3 consists of 15 residues. V was trimmed by 1 base and J by 10 bases, leaving 17 bases between them. The CDR3 DNA reads as TGTGCCAGCAGCGTAACAGACAGGCCGGAGGAGGAGCTGTTTTTT. Its translation is CASSVTDRPEEELFF.

This chain links TRBV7-9 with TRBJ2-2; the match to TRBD2 covers 9 bases. CDR1 is SEHNR and CDR2 is FQNEAQ in the germline V gene (reference sequence). There are 16 residues in the CDR3. V shed 7 bases, J shed 5 bases, and the junction held 11 bases outside the gene matches. This CDR3 is CASTPASGEITGELFF. CDR3 nucleotides: TGTGCCAGCACCCCGGCTAGCGGGGAGATTACCGGGGAGCTGTTTTTT. The variable domain in full, completed from reference TRBV7-9 and TRBJ2-2, reads DTGVSQNPRHKITKRGQNVTFRCDPISEHNRLYWYRQTLGQGPEFLTYFQNEAQLEKSRLLSDRFSAERPKGSFSTLEIQRTEQGDSAMYLCASTPASGEITGELFFGEGSRLTVL.